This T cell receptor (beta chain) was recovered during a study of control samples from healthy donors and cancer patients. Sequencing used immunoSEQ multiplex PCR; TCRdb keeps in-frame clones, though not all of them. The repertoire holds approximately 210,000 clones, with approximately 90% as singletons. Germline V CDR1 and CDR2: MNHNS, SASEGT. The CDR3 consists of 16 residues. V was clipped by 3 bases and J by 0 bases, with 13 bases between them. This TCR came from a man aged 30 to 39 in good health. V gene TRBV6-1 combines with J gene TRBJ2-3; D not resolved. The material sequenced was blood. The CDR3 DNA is TGTGCCAGCAGTGATGGGTGGACGCGAAGCACAGATACGCAGTATTTT. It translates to CASSDGWTRSTDTQYF.